The source of this TCR beta chain is a study of T-cell reconstitution after alpha-beta-depleted transplantation in children. Preparation of the TCRbeta library used unique molecular identifiers. TCRdb reanalysed the PCR reads using MiXCR and keeps one entry per CDR3 protein. The sample yields 420,000 or so distinct CDR3 sequences, approximately 10% seen once. This CDR3 is 13 amino acids long. Germline CDR1 is DFQATT and CDR2 is SNEGSKA (reference sequence). The V end lost 5 bases, the J end lost 3 bases, and 11 bases lay between the germline ends. The chain combines TRBV20-1 with TRBJ1-5, with D unresolved. This receptor was obtained from a human donor who donated a stem cell graft to a child with acute myeloid leukemia. The sequencing here drew on PBMCs from the stem cell graft donor, taken from the stem cell graft. The CDR3 coding sequence is TGCAGTGCTGGCGGTATTTACAATCAGCCCCAGCATTTT. It translates to CSAGGIYNQPQHF.